A selection of T cell receptor beta chains follows, all from one sample in a study of CD8+ T cells in alopecia areata. Some clones are missing from TCRdb's copy, which holds only in-frame ones; the method was immunoSEQ multiplex PCR. The data hold approximately 7,000 clones, with roughly 66% observed a single time. The input for sequencing was skin, taken at week 0. Every receptor here comes from a human donor with alopecia areata. Each CDR3 is given with its conserved first and last residue. The order of the fields is clone size, J gene, D gene, V gene, CDR3 protein, CDR3 DNA. The D gene is left open where the match is weak. Rows give clone size only sometimes, using once, few, many, or a class for an expanded clone.

>.|TRBJ1-1|.|TRBV18
CASSPPGLRDTEAFF
TGTGCCAGCTCACCACCGGGACTAAGGGACACTGAAGCTTTCTTT
>few|TRBJ2-7|TRBD1|TRBV5-4
CASSSHQGASYEQYF
TGTGCCAGCAGCTCTCACCAGGGGGCTTCCTACGAGCAGTACTTC
>.|TRBJ1-5|.|TRBV16
CASSTWRINQPQHF
TGTGCCAGCAGTACCTGGCGGATCAATCAGCCCCAGCATTTT
>.|TRBJ2-7|.|TRBV30
CAWSVGRNSYEQYF
TGTGCCTGGAGTGTTGGCAGGAACTCCTACGAGCAGTACTTC
>.|TRBJ2-4|.|TRBV4-1
CASSQGMSQNIQYF
TGCGCCAGCAGCCAAGGCATGAGTCAAAACATTCAGTACTTC
>.|TRBJ2-7|.|TRBV6-1
CASSSSGSYEQYF
TGTGCCAGCAGTTCCTCGGGCTCCTACGAGCAGTACTTC
>.|TRBJ2-2|TRBD2|TRBV10-3
CAISSHRLTLAGGTNTGELFF
TGTGCCATCAGTTCACACCGACTCACCCTAGCGGGGGGGACGAACACCGGGGAGCTGTTTTTT
>.|TRBJ2-2|.|TRBV5-4
CASSLAMGNTGELFF
TGTGCCAGCAGCTTGGCCATGGGGAACACCGGGGAGCTGTTTTTT
>few|TRBJ2-5|.|TRBV7-2
CASSLPRQETQYF
TGTGCCAGCAGCTTACCGCGACAAGAGACCCAGTACTTC
>.|TRBJ1-2|.|TRBV29-1
CSVEGVYGYTF
TGCAGCGTTGAAGGTGTTTATGGCTACACCTTC
>.|TRBJ2-5|TRBD1|TRBV7-3
CASSSQTGQGGETQYF
TGTGCCAGCAGCTCCCAAACCGGACAGGGAGGAGAGACCCAGTACTTC
>.|TRBJ2-2|.|TRBV7-4
CASSSGGSTGELFF
TGTGCCAGCAGCTCCGGTGGGAGCACCGGGGAGCTGTTTTTT
>.|TRBJ1-5|.|TRBV5-4
CASTRSLQPQHF
TGTGCCAGCACCCGAAGTCTTCAGCCCCAGCATTTT
>.|TRBJ2-3|TRBD1|TRBV6-4
CASSERQGADTQYF
TGTGCCAGCAGTGAAAGACAGGGGGCAGATACGCAGTATTTT
>.|TRBJ1-5|TRBD1|TRBV5-6
CASSLRDRESQPQHF
TGTGCCAGCAGCCTAAGAGACAGGGAAAGTCAGCCCCAGCATTTT
>.|TRBJ2-1|TRBD2|TRBV6-6
CASFERGGRHEQFF
TGTGCCAGCTTTGAGCGGGGGGGCCGCCATGAGCAGTTCTTC
>.|TRBJ1-2|.|TRBV19
CASSNIGTPNYGYTF
TGTGCCAGTAGTAATATCGGGACACCAAACTATGGCTACACCTTC
>.|TRBJ2-3|.|TRBV30
CAWRDITDTQYF
TGTGCCTGGAGAGATATCACAGATACGCAGTATTTT
>.|TRBJ2-2|.|TRBV7-9
CASSLLKGNTGELFF
TGTGCCAGCAGCCTCCTTAAGGGAAACACCGGGGAGCTGTTTTTT
>.|TRBJ1-2|.|TRBV2
CASSEERPRSATF
TGTGCCAGCTCCGAGGAAAGGCCCCGCTCGGCCACCTTC
>few|TRBJ2-3|.|TRBV6-5
CASSYDQSFTDTQYF
TGTGCCAGCAGTTACGACCAGAGCTTCACAGATACGCAGTATTTT
>.|TRBJ2-3|TRBD1|TRBV27
CASSFKGAYTDTQYF
TGTGCCAGCAGTTTTAAGGGGGCTTACACAGATACGCAGTATTTT
>once|TRBJ2-4|TRBD2|TRBV7-2
CASSPYAGGEDIQYF
TGTGCCAGCAGCCCATACGCGGGGGGGGAGGACATTCAGTACTTC
>.|TRBJ1-1|.|TRBV2
CASSRGVNTEAFF
TGTGCCAGCAGCAGAGGCGTGAACACTGAAGCTTTCTTT
>.|TRBJ2-5|.|TRBV7-8
CASSPTSSQETQYF
TGTGCCAGCAGCCCCACTAGCTCCCAAGAGACCCAGTACTTC
>.|TRBJ2-7|.|TRBV30
CAWGRDGYYEQYF
TGTGCCTGGGGTCGGGACGGATACTACGAGCAGTACTTC
>once|TRBJ1-5|.|TRBV30
CAWSVSADNQPQHF
TGTGCCTGGAGTGTATCAGCGGACAATCAGCCCCAGCATTTT
>.|TRBJ2-7|.|TRBV11-1
CASSLVRTGGAYEQYF
TGTGCCAGCAGCTTAGTGCGTACAGGGGGGGCCTACGAGCAGTACTTC
>.|TRBJ2-3|.|TRBV7-2
CASSPTPAGTDTQYF
TGTGCCAGCAGCCCGACTCCGGCTGGCACAGATACGCAGTATTTT
>large|TRBJ2-7|.|TRBV2
CASSEAGGQLHEQYF
TGTGCCAGCAGTGAAGCGGGGGGACAGTTGCACGAGCAGTACTTC
>.|TRBJ2-7|.|TRBV4-1
CASSQVGRAGEQYF
TGCGCCAGCAGCCAAGTGGGCAGGGCAGGAGAGCAGTACTTC
>.|TRBJ2-1|.|TRBV18
CASSPPGFLGARGNEQFF
TGTGCCAGCTCACCACCGGGTTTTCTCGGGGCCAGAGGTAATGAGCAGTTCTTC
>few|TRBJ1-1|.|TRBV6-6
CASSYSDTGMNTEAFF
TGTGCCAGCAGTTACTCCGACACAGGAATGAACACTGAAGCTTTCTTT
>few|TRBJ1-5|.|TRBV2
CASSGPKKVNQPQHF
TGTGCCAGCAGTGGCCCCAAGAAAGTCAATCAGCCCCAGCATTTT
>.|TRBJ1-1|.|TRBV4-2
CASSPIIGVNTEAFF
TGTGCCAGCAGCCCGATCATAGGTGTGAACACTGAAGCTTTCTTT
>few|TRBJ2-1|TRBD1|TRBV5-6
CASSLGTDGYEQFF
TGTGCCAGCAGCCTCGGGACAGACGGCTATGAGCAGTTCTTC
>.|TRBJ1-1|TRBD1|TRBV27
CASSLSRGDRNTEAFF
TGTGCCAGCAGTTTATCTAGGGGGGACAGAAACACTGAAGCTTTCTTT
>.|TRBJ2-3|TRBD1|TRBV4-2
CASSLVGQGTDTQYF
TGTGCCAGCAGCTTGGTGGGACAGGGCACAGATACGCAGTATTTT
>.|TRBJ2-3|TRBD2|TRBV6-6
CASSYGLAGGTDTQYF
TGTGCCAGCAGTTACGGTCTAGCGGGGGGCACAGATACGCAGTATTTT
>few|TRBJ1-5|.|TRBV19
CASSRDRDLNQPQHF
TGTGCCAGTAGTAGAGACCGGGACCTTAATCAGCCCCAGCATTTT
>.|TRBJ1-1|.|TRBV9
CASSVESAMNTEAFF
TGTGCCAGCAGCGTAGAATCGGCAATGAACACTGAAGCTTTCTTT
>.|TRBJ2-1|.|TRBV19
CASSPASGVAEQFF
TGTGCCAGTAGTCCTGCGTCCGGGGTTGCTGAGCAGTTCTTC
>.|TRBJ2-5|.|TRBV5-1
CASSLSGRYQETQYF
TGCGCCAGCAGCCTGAGCGGGCGGTACCAAGAGACCCAGTACTTC
>.|TRBJ2-1|.|TRBV5-6
CASSLKWRGAYNEQFF
TGTGCCAGCAGCTTGAAATGGCGGGGAGCCTACAATGAGCAGTTCTTC
>few|TRBJ1-6|.|TRBV6-5
CASSPGWVNSPLHF
TGTGCCAGCAGTCCGGGGTGGGTTAATTCACCCCTCCACTTT
>medium-sized|TRBJ2-3|.|TRBV5-5
CASSLAVGSTDTQYF
TGTGCCAGCAGCTTGGCGGTTGGTAGCACAGATACGCAGTATTTT
>.|TRBJ2-5|.|TRBV6-1
CASSPRTGSQETQYF
TGTGCCAGCAGTCCCCGTACCGGGTCCCAAGAGACCCAGTACTTC
>.|TRBJ1-3|.|TRBV6-6
CASSYGNTIYF
TGTGCCAGCAGTTACGGAAACACCATATATTTT
>few|TRBJ2-7|.|TRBV27
CASSPLGEGEAYEQYF
TGTGCCAGCAGTCCGCTTGGGGAGGGGGAGGCCTACGAGCAGTACTTC
>.|TRBJ2-5|TRBD2|TRBV7-8
CASSLGGGRGVETQYF
TGTGCCAGCAGCCTAGGAGGCGGGAGAGGGGTAGAGACCCAGTACTTC
>.|TRBJ2-7|.|TRBV6-5
CASKRGTEAYEQYF
TGTGCCAGCAAGCGCGGGACGGAAGCCTACGAGCAGTACTTC
>.|TRBJ1-4|.|TRBV30
CAWSVETNNEKLFF
TGTGCCTGGAGTGTGGAGACTAACAATGAAAAACTGTTTTTT
>few|TRBJ1-3|.|TRBV21-1
CASSKGTGKSSGNTIYF
TGTGCCAGCAGCAAAGGTACAGGGAAGAGCTCTGGAAACACCATATATTTT
>.|TRBJ2-3|.|TRBV14
CASSVADTQYF
TGTGCCAGCAGCGTAGCAGATACGCAGTATTTT